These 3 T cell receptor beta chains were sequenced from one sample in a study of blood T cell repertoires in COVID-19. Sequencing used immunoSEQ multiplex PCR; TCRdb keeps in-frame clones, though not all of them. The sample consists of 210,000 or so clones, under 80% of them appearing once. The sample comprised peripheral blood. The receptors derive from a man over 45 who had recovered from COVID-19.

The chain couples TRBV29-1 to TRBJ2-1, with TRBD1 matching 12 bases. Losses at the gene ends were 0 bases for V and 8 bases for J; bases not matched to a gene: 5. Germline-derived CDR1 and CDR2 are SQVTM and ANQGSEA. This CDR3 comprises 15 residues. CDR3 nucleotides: TGCAGCGTTGAAGACGGGACAGGGGGCATCGATGAGCAGTTCTTC. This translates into CSVEDGTGGIDEQFF.

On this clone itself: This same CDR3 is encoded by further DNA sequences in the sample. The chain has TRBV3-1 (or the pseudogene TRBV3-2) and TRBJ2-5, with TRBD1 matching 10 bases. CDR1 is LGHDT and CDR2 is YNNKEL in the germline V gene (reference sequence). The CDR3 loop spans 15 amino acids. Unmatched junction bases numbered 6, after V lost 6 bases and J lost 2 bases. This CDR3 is CASSLRTGGQETQYF. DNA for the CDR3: TGTGCCAGCAGTCTTAGGACAGGGGGACAAGAGACCCAGTACTTC.

The CDR3 spells CASSHPPGGWATNEKLFF. The CDR3 nucleotides read TGTGCCAGCAGTCACCCCCCCGGAGGGTGGGCAACTAATGAAAAACTGTTTTTT. V usage is TRBV6-6 and J usage is TRBJ1-4; D remains ambiguous. V shed 5 bases and J shed 0 bases, with 19 bases lying between them. The CDR3 is made up of 18 amino acids. Germline V lookup: CDR1 MNHNY, CDR2 SVGAGI (reference sequence).